This T cell receptor beta chain is drawn from a study of blood T cell repertoires in COVID-19. Looking at the study overall: The United States, Italy and Spain supplied acute and convalescent COVID-19 samples.

Those who participated ranged in age from about 18 to 89 years and resided in about two dozen US areas. This CDR3 spans 14 amino acids. CDR1 is SEHNR and CDR2 is FQNEAQ in the germline V gene (reference sequence). Trimming took off 3 bases at V and 2 bases at J, with 10 bases between the two ends. Method: immunoSEQ multiplex PCR; TCRdb's copy keeps in-frame clones and lacks some. This repertoire shows approximately 140,000 clones, roughly 90% found once; its top ten account for 0.95% to 1.5%. Note on this clone: This CDR3 is also generated by other DNA sequences in the sample.

This sequence was found in a woman in her twenties or thirties with acute COVID-19. This chain links TRBV7-9 with TRBJ1-1; D perhaps matches TRBD1 (6 bases). The specimen sequenced was PBMCs or T cells enriched from blood (not recorded which). The CDR3 loop is CASSFSGVNTEAFF. The DNA for the CDR3 is TGTGCCAGCAGCTTCTCAGGGGTAAACACTGAAGCTTTCTTT. Drawing the rest from reference TRBV7-9 and TRBJ1-1, the complete variable domain is DTGVSQNPRHKITKRGQNVTFRCDPISEHNRLYWYRQTLGQGPEFLTYFQNEAQLEKSRLLSDRFSAERPKGSFSTLEIQRTEQGDSAMYLCASSFSGVNTEAFFGQGTRLTVV.